A selection of T cell receptor beta chains follows, all from one sample in a study of molecular identifiers for immune sequencing clone quantification. From the PCR reads, TCRdb called clonotypes with MiXCR, one entry per CDR3 protein. This sample carries 7,500 to 10,000 distinct CDR3 sequences, approximately 15% of them seen once, and the ten largest clones take about 1.5%. The specimen sequenced was naive CD8+ T cells from blood, with Jurkat cell RNA spiked in. The receptors shown here come from a human donor in good health. Some libraries in this study had Jurkat cell RNA spiked in. The conserved cysteine and the conserved F or W are not part of the CDR3 here.

>TRBV28|TRBJ2-1
ASSLRSGVWQF
>TRBV20-1|TRBJ2-7
SARVQGATESYEQY
>TRBV30|TRBJ1-1
AWTPLEAF
>TRBV5-5|TRBJ2-1
ASSLGTVLTGDEQF
>TRBV7-6|TRBJ2-7
ASSLERDGTFEQY
>TRBV14|TRBJ2-7
ASSFGLVEQY
>TRBV6-5|TRBJ2-6
ASSYPDRGSLVSGANALT
>TRBV27|TRBJ2-7
ASSLFGGYEQY
>TRBV12-3/TRBV12-4|TRBJ2-5
ASRRAGQETQY
>TRBV7-9|TRBJ2-1
ASSLELAGNPVYNEQF
>TRBV7-9|TRBJ1-1
ASSLDLRGTEAF
>TRBV5-1|TRBJ2-3
ASSLAGFSTDTQY
>TRBV5-6|TRBJ2-7
ASSPLVQIYEQY
>TRBV7-9|TRBJ2-3
ASSPAGMPDTQY
>TRBV5-4|TRBJ2-1
ASSLDPQDYNEQF
>TRBV4-1|TRBJ2-5
ASSQEQSQETQY
>TRBV12-3/TRBV12-4|TRBJ2-5
ASGLGLEVAQY
>TRBV7-6|TRBJ1-6
ASSPTGTANSPLH
>TRBV29-1|TRBJ1-1
SGGTGLNTEAF
>TRBV4-1|TRBJ2-3
ASSQDLAGGPNTQY
>TRBV13|TRBJ1-3
ASSSPDSETGNTIY
>TRBV7-9|TRBJ2-3
ASSFHAGQITDTQY
>TRBV6-1|TRBJ2-3
ASSEGWRSLTDTQY
>TRBV4-1|TRBJ2-1
ASSQLGGDNEQF
>TRBV27|TRBJ1-6
ASRQGPSYNSPLH
>TRBV6-5|TRBJ1-2
ASSPGTGRNYGYT
>TRBV6-2/TRBV6-3|TRBJ2-1
ASSYPGWEQF
>TRBV28|TRBJ2-7
ASKPGFTYEQY
>TRBV14|TRBJ1-1
ASSQRPQGARTEAF
>TRBV19|TRBJ2-7
ASSTDSQASYEQY
>TRBV14|TRBJ2-1
ASSQDRGTSGRKQF
>TRBV5-4|TRBJ2-4
ASSLAWGGKNIQY
>TRBV5-6|TRBJ1-2
ASSPGGSSYGYT
>TRBV11-3|TRBJ2-2
ASSLEASTNTGELF
>TRBV5-1|TRBJ1-1
ASSLDVSYTEAF
>TRBV20-1|TRBJ2-3
SARGLASSTDTQY
>TRBV7-9|TRBJ1-1
ASSRGQGWLNTEAF
>TRBV3-1|TRBJ2-3
ASSQEIGPTDTQY
>TRBV7-9|TRBJ2-3
ASSDTSGGTDTQY
>TRBV4-3|TRBJ2-7
ASSQGLGTDYEQY
>TRBV10-3|TRBJ2-2
ATEPRSGELF
>TRBV30|TRBJ2-3
AWSVIYLADTQY
>TRBV25-1|TRBJ2-7
ASSARLAGQYEQY
>TRBV5-4|TRBJ2-7
ASSLGPGGQRSSYEQY
>TRBV6-5|TRBJ2-2
ASRESYLSNTGELF
>TRBV27|TRBJ2-6
ASKEGAVGANVLT
>TRBV11-2|TRBJ2-7
ASSSSARAVHERY
>TRBV7-7|TRBJ2-3
ASSLTSGMADTQY
>TRBV28|TRBJ2-3
ASSLWGSTKGTDTRY
>TRBV28|TRBJ2-7
ASSFAGDYEQY